Listed below are T cell receptor beta chains from one sample, sequenced in a study of identical twins. TCRdb independently ran MiXCR on the 5' RACE reads; one entry per CDR3 protein. The repertoire includes some 760,000 distinct CDR3 sequences, about 18% of them detected once, and roughly 13% sits in the top ten. These data were likewise used in another study, on T cells expressing NK-cell markers.

Sequences were obtained from PBMCs. These TCRs come from a woman in her late teens or twenties in good health. CDR3s include the opening cysteine and the closing phenylalanine or tryptophan. The D gene is left open where the match is weak. A row's size may be missing; if present it is once, few, many or a size class.

abundance	d_gene	v_gene	j_gene	CDR3aa	CDR3nt
few	TRBD2	TRBV6-1	TRBJ2-1	CASSEAKLGGYNEQFF	TGTGCCAGCAGTGAAGCGAAGCTGGGAGGGTACAATGAGCAGTTCTTC
NA	NA	TRBV24-1	TRBJ2-2	CATSDLQRTALAGELFF	TGTGCCACCAGTGATTTGCAAAGGACAGCTCTCGCCGGGGAGCTGTTTTTT
NA	TRBD1	TRBV27	TRBJ1-1	CASRQGSDGTEAFF	TGTGCCAGCCGACAGGGTTCAGATGGTACTGAAGCTTTCTTT
once	NA	TRBV2	TRBJ1-2	CASNRPLRDDGYTF	TGTGCCAGCAATCGACCGCTGCGGGATGATGGCTACACCTTC
NA	NA	TRBV4-2	TRBJ1-6	CASSAAGSSYNSPLHF	TGTGCCAGCAGCGCAGCCGGGAGCTCCTATAATTCACCCCTCCACTTT
NA	TRBD2	TRBV9	TRBJ2-5	CASSVFGGVQETQYF	TGTGCCAGCAGCGTTTTCGGGGGGGTTCAAGAGACCCAGTACTTC
NA	NA	TRBV7-3	TRBJ2-5	CASSLALAPQETQYF	TGTGCCAGCAGCTTAGCCCTGGCCCCCCAAGAGACCCAGTACTTC
NA	NA	TRBV20-1	TRBJ2-5	CSAQRVGRNQETQYF	TGCAGTGCCCAGCGGGTCGGACGAAATCAAGAGACCCAGTACTTC
NA	NA	TRBV7-2	TRBJ2-5	CASSLERVQETQYF	TGTGCCAGCAGCTTAGAGCGGGTCCAAGAGACCCAGTACTTC
once	NA	TRBV9	TRBJ2-6	CASSFLGSGANVLTF	TGTGCCAGCAGTTTCTTGGGGTCTGGGGCCAACGTCCTGACTTTC
NA	NA	TRBV20-1	TRBJ2-7	CSASLAGLYEQYF	TGCAGTGCTAGTTTGGCGGGCTTATACGAGCAGTACTTC
NA	NA	TRBV6-2/TRBV6-3	TRBJ2-1	CASTHFRPNEQFF	TGTGCCAGCACCCATTTCCGACCCAATGAGCAGTTCTTC
NA	TRBD2	TRBV5-1	TRBJ2-3	CASSDKAGTRTDTQYF	TGCGCCAGCAGCGACAAAGCGGGGACTCGCACAGATACGCAGTATTTT
few	NA	TRBV12-5	TRBJ2-7	CASGTGRLEQYF	TGTGCTAGTGGGACGGGACGGCTCGAGCAGTACTTC
NA	TRBD2	TRBV10-3	TRBJ2-1	CAISVFSGTSAYNEQFF	TGTGCCATCAGTGTCTTCTCCGGGACTAGCGCCTACAATGAGCAGTTCTTC
NA	NA	TRBV12-3/TRBV12-4	TRBJ2-3	CASSRQGNTQYF	TGTGCCAGCAGCCGCCAGGGAAATACGCAGTATTTT
few	NA	TRBV20-1	TRBJ1-1	CSAWVRNTEAFF	TGCAGTGCTTGGGTGAGGAACACTGAAGCTTTCTTT
few	TRBD2	TRBV5-4	TRBJ2-1	CASSFRLADNNEQFF	TGTGCCAGCAGCTTCCGACTAGCTGATAACAATGAGCAGTTCTTC
NA	NA	TRBV10-3	TRBJ2-3	CAISELDTQYF	TGTGCCATCAGTGAGTTGGATACGCAGTATTTT
NA	TRBD1	TRBV12-3/TRBV12-4	TRBJ2-7	CASTSRTGLLTYEQYF	TGTGCCAGCACCTCCCGGACAGGCTTACTTACCTACGAGCAGTACTTC
NA	NA	TRBV5-6	TRBJ1-2	CASSLGGGGLYGYTF	TGTGCCAGCAGCTTGGGTGGTGGAGGACTCTATGGCTACACCTTC
few	NA	TRBV7-2	TRBJ1-4	CASSPEEGGEKLFF	TGTGCCAGCAGCCCGGAGGAGGGGGGGGAAAAACTGTTTTTT
few	NA	TRBV10-2	TRBJ1-1	CASSGAYTNTEAFF	TGCGCCAGCAGTGGCGCGTATACGAACACTGAAGCTTTCTTT
NA	NA	TRBV7-8	TRBJ1-6	CASSLEVRLDSPLHF	TGTGCCAGCAGCTTAGAGGTCAGGTTGGACTCACCCCTCCACTTT
NA	NA	TRBV7-2	TRBJ2-3	CASSLRHTRRTDTQYF	TGTGCCAGCAGCCTACGACACACCCGGCGCACAGATACGCAGTATTTT
NA	NA	TRBV6-1	TRBJ2-3	CASSRNFYRSDTQYF	TGTGCCAGCAGCCGTAACTTTTACCGCTCAGATACGCAGTATTTT
NA	NA	TRBV11-3	TRBJ1-2	CASSEDQGTNYGYTF	TGTGCCAGCAGCGAAGATCAGGGGACCAACTATGGCTACACCTTC
NA	NA	TRBV5-1	TRBJ2-1	CASSFFPGFNNEQFF	TGCGCCAGCAGCTTTTTCCCGGGGTTCAACAATGAGCAGTTCTTC
NA	NA	TRBV4-3	TRBJ2-1	CASSQVTVGLQRLF	TGCGCCAGCAGCCAAGTGACGGTGGGCCTACAAAGGCTCTTC
few	NA	TRBV7-2	TRBJ2-7	CASSPGRNMGHYEQYF	TGTGCCAGCAGCCCCGGACGTAACATGGGGCACTACGAGCAGTACTTC
NA	TRBD1	TRBV20-1	TRBJ1-1	CSASIGGGGTEAFF	TGCAGTGCTAGCATAGGGGGCGGGGGCACTGAAGCTTTCTTT
few	NA	TRBV7-9	TRBJ2-1	CASSSWRVARDNEQFF	TGTGCCAGCAGTTCCTGGCGGGTTGCTCGCGACAATGAGCAGTTCTTC
few	NA	TRBV7-2	TRBJ2-1	CASSDSVNSYNEQFF	TGTGCCAGCAGCGATAGCGTGAACTCCTACAATGAGCAGTTCTTC
NA	TRBD1	TRBV29-1	TRBJ2-1	CSARTGEIDEQFF	TGCAGCGCCCGGACAGGGGAAATCGATGAGCAGTTCTTC
few	NA	TRBV7-9	TRBJ2-7	CASSKVGYEQYF	TGTGCCAGCAGCAAAGTTGGATACGAGCAGTACTTC
NA	TRBD1	TRBV5-1	TRBJ2-1	CASSLEGQGNNEQFF	TGCGCCAGCAGCTTGGAGGGACAGGGGAATAATGAGCAGTTCTTC
NA	NA	TRBV12-3/TRBV12-4	TRBJ1-3	CASSSRDTIYF	TGTGCCAGCAGTTCGAGGGACACCATATATTTT
NA	NA	TRBV18	TRBJ1-1	CASSPLSQNTEAFF	TGTGCCAGCTCACCCCTTTCGCAGAACACTGAAGCTTTCTTT
few	TRBD2	TRBV6-1	TRBJ2-1	CASSRGGAGEQFF	TGTGCCAGCAGCCGCGGGGGGGCCGGTGAGCAGTTCTTC